These T cell receptor beta chains were read from a single sample in a study of shared clonotypes between healthy human individuals. Using immunoSEQ multiplex PCR, the repertoire was profiled, and TCRdb retains in-frame clones only, with some absent. The sample contains approximately 2.5 million clones, over 85% of which appear only once. The sequenced material came from naive CD4+ T cells from PBMCs. Receptors were obtained from a man aged 18 to 30 in good health. Some clones in this sample may be carry-over from other donors' samples. The CDR3 runs from the conserved cysteine through the conserved F or W. Fields, in order: clone size, J gene, V gene, D gene, CDR3 protein, CDR3 DNA. A D gene is named only where the DNA matches it firmly. The size field is filled for only some rows; it gives once, few, many or a size class.

clone size: NA; J gene: TRBJ2-1; V gene: TRBV11-2; D gene: TRBD2; CDR3 protein: CASSLSGRGNEQFF; CDR3 DNA: TGTGCCAGCAGCTTAAGCGGGAGGGGGAATGAGCAGTTCTTC
clone size: NA; J gene: TRBJ2-3; V gene: TRBV7-7; D gene: TRBD2; CDR3 protein: CASSLRPAGGPGDTQYF; CDR3 DNA: TGTGCCAGCAGCTTAAGACCAGCGGGAGGGCCGGGAGATACGCAGTATTTT
clone size: NA; J gene: TRBJ1-2; V gene: TRBV7-3; D gene: TRBD1; CDR3 protein: CASSFGTGTGYTF; CDR3 DNA: TGTGCCAGCAGCTTTGGGACAGGGACTGGCTACACCTTC
clone size: NA; J gene: TRBJ2-5; V gene: TRBV2; D gene: TRBD1; CDR3 protein: CASSHRGMVRETQYF; CDR3 DNA: TGTGCCAGCAGTCACAGGGGGATGGTGCGAGAGACCCAGTACTTC
clone size: NA; J gene: TRBJ1-1; V gene: TRBV7-3; D gene: TRBD1; CDR3 protein: CASSLTPDRGGTEAFF; CDR3 DNA: TGTGCCAGCAGCTTAACTCCGGACAGGGGTGGCACTGAAGCTTTCTTT
clone size: NA; J gene: TRBJ2-2; V gene: TRBV6-6; D gene: NA; CDR3 protein: CATHGMNTGELFF; CDR3 DNA: TGTGCCACCCACGGGATGAACACCGGGGAGCTGTTTTTT
clone size: once; J gene: TRBJ2-1; V gene: TRBV4-3; D gene: NA; CDR3 protein: CASSPTVVNEQFF; CDR3 DNA: TGCGCCAGCAGCCCGACCGTTGTTAATGAGCAGTTCTTC
clone size: NA; J gene: TRBJ2-1; V gene: TRBV20-1; D gene: NA; CDR3 protein: CSAGTGIEQFF; CDR3 DNA: TGCAGTGCCGGGACCGGGATTGAGCAGTTCTTC
clone size: NA; J gene: TRBJ2-1; V gene: TRBV10-3; D gene: TRBD2; CDR3 protein: CAISDIAGVHNEQFF; CDR3 DNA: TGTGCCATCAGTGATATAGCGGGGGTCCACAATGAGCAGTTCTTC
clone size: NA; J gene: TRBJ2-7; V gene: TRBV29-1; D gene: TRBD1; CDR3 protein: CSVDEGQGSYEQYF; CDR3 DNA: TGCAGCGTTGATGAGGGACAGGGTTCCTACGAGCAGTACTTC
clone size: NA; J gene: TRBJ2-3; V gene: TRBV5-1; D gene: NA; CDR3 protein: CASSKNPGGSTDTQYF; CDR3 DNA: TGCGCCAGCAGCAAGAATCCCGGGGGTAGCACAGATACGCAGTATTTT
clone size: NA; J gene: TRBJ2-1; V gene: TRBV5-1; D gene: NA; CDR3 protein: CASSFAGAGANEQFF; CDR3 DNA: TGCGCCAGCAGCTTTGCCGGGGCAGGGGCCAATGAGCAGTTCTTC
clone size: NA; J gene: TRBJ2-1; V gene: TRBV6-6; D gene: TRBD1; CDR3 protein: CASSSPGQGRNEQFF; CDR3 DNA: TGTGCCAGCAGTTCGCCGGGACAGGGAAGGAATGAGCAGTTCTTC
clone size: NA; J gene: TRBJ2-2; V gene: TRBV4-3; D gene: NA; CDR3 protein: CASSHHRVGYGGELFF; CDR3 DNA: TGCGCCAGCAGCCACCACAGGGTGGGCTATGGCGGGGAGCTGTTTTTT
clone size: NA; J gene: TRBJ2-3; V gene: TRBV7-9; D gene: TRBD2; CDR3 protein: CASSLGTSGRPLTDTQYF; CDR3 DNA: TGTGCCAGCAGCTTGGGGACTAGCGGGAGACCGCTTACAGATACGCAGTATTTT
clone size: NA; J gene: TRBJ2-7; V gene: TRBV14; D gene: TRBD2; CDR3 protein: CASSPSGTFYEQYF; CDR3 DNA: TGTGCCAGCAGCCCGAGCGGGACTTTTTACGAGCAGTACTTC
clone size: NA; J gene: TRBJ2-7; V gene: TRBV4-2; D gene: TRBD1; CDR3 protein: CASSQAGTGAYEQYF; CDR3 DNA: TGTGCCAGCAGCCAGGCCGGGACAGGAGCCTACGAGCAGTACTTC
clone size: NA; J gene: TRBJ2-2; V gene: TRBV7-8; D gene: TRBD1; CDR3 protein: CASSTRDRGTGELFF; CDR3 DNA: TGTGCCAGCAGCACCCGGGACAGGGGTACCGGGGAGCTGTTTTTT
clone size: NA; J gene: TRBJ2-3; V gene: TRBV11-2; D gene: NA; CDR3 protein: CASSLVGPRSTDTQYF; CDR3 DNA: TGTGCCAGCAGCTTAGTTGGTCCCCGGAGCACGGATACGCAGTATTTT
clone size: NA; J gene: TRBJ2-7; V gene: TRBV4-3; D gene: NA; CDR3 protein: CASSQAASTGYEQYF; CDR3 DNA: TGCGCCAGCAGCCAAGCGGCTAGCACGGGCTACGAGCAGTACTTC